Below are 20 T cell receptor beta chains sequenced from a single sample in a study of identical twins. TCRdb re-derived calls from the 5' RACE reads in MiXCR, one entry per CDR3 protein. The sample has more than 350,000 distinct CDR3 sequences; roughly 9% are singletons. Sequenced sample: naive T cells sorted from blood. These receptors were obtained from a woman aged 45-65 years in good health.

The rearrangement links TRBV29-1 to TRBJ1-1, with 11 bases lining up with TRBD1. This CDR3 is 15 amino acids long. The germline CDR1 and CDR2 sequences are SQVTM and ANQGSEA. The ends lost 2 bases at V and 5 bases at J; junction bases unmatched: 7. CDR3 region: CSVENAGTGGTEAFF. The DNA for the CDR3 is TGCAGCGTTGAAAATGCCGGGACAGGGGGGACTGAAGCTTTCTTT.

The table lists this clonotype with a few counts. The chain recombines TRBV7-2 with TRBJ2-1; D remains ambiguous. The germline V and J ends were trimmed by 0 bases and 9 bases, with 12 bases remaining between them. The germline gives CDR1 SGHTA, CDR2 FQGNSA. There are 14 residues in the CDR3. The CDR3 protein is CASSLALRTGEQFF. The CDR3 nucleotides read TGTGCCAGCAGCTTAGCGCTCAGGACGGGTGAGCAGTTCTTC. The complete variable domain, with remaining parts taken from reference TRBV7-2 and TRBJ2-1, reads GAGVSQSPSNKVTEKGKDVELRCDPISGHTALYWYRQSLGQGLEFLIYFQGNSAPDKSGLPSDRFSAERTGGSVSTLTIQRTQQEDSAVYLCASSLALRTGEQFFGPGTRLTVL.

Ten or more counts support this clonotype. The V gene is TRBV10-2, the J gene TRBJ2-1; D possibly uses TRBD1 or TRBD2 (5 bases each). V was trimmed by 6 bases and J by 7 bases, leaving 19 bases between them. The CDR3 has 15 residues. Germline-derived CDR1 and CDR2 are WSHSY and SAAADI. CDR3 coding DNA: TGCGCCAGCAGCGCTCCGACAAAGGGGACGAATGAGCAGTTCTTC. It codes for CASSAPTKGTNEQFF.

The genes are TRBV24-1 and TRBJ2-7, with D unresolved. The CDR3 sequence is 14 residues long. CDR1 and CDR2 from the germline V gene are KGHDR and SFDVKD. V was clipped by 2 bases and J by 1 base, with 8 bases between them. CDR3 sequence: CATSDWKESYEQYF. For the CDR3, the DNA is TGTGCCACCAGTGATTGGAAGGAATCCTACGAGCAGTACTTC.

This clonotype was recorded a few times. The rearrangement uses TRBV11-3 and TRBJ2-4; 14 bases agree with TRBD2. In germline, CDR1 is SGHNT, CDR2 YENEEA. Losses at the gene ends were 0 bases for V and 9 bases for J; bases not matched to a gene: 16. This CDR3 comprises 20 residues. CDR3 region: CASSLDLGGSGTSGSIIQYF. DNA of the CDR3: TGTGCCAGCAGCTTAGATCTTGGGGGGTCCGGGACTAGCGGGAGTATCATTCAGTACTTC.

This clonotype was seen only a few times. The V gene is TRBV10-1, the J gene TRBJ1-2; 8 positions agree with TRBD1. CDR1 and CDR2 (germline): WNHNN, SYGVQD (reference sequence). This CDR3 has 14 residues. The J segment lost 3 bases and the V segment lost 5 bases, leaving 5 bases of the junction unmatched. The CDR3 DNA is TGCGCCAGCAGTCCACCGGGACAGGACTATGGCTACACCTTC. Translation: CASSPPGQDYGYTF.

In its sample, this clonotype was seen a few times. The chain has TRBV12-3 or TRBV12-4 and TRBJ1-2; no reliable D call. V was trimmed by 3 bases and J by 1 base, leaving 9 bases between them. The CDR3 runs 14 residues. CDR3 in DNA: TGTGCCAGCAGTTTGGACCTTATTAACTATGGCTACACCTTC. Translated: CASSLDLINYGYTF.

This clonotype appeared many times. The genes are TRBV5-5 and TRBJ1-1; D gene uncertain. The CDR3 is made up of 12 amino acids. CDR1 and CDR2 from the germline V gene are SGHKS and YYEKEE (reference sequence). Trimming stripped 7 bases from V and 4 bases from J, with 11 bases between. Here the CDR3 reads CASSPLGTEAFF. CDR3 nucleotide sequence: TGTGCCAGCTCACCACTGGGCACTGAAGCTTTCTTT. The full variable domain, with the rest looked up from reference TRBV5-5 and TRBJ1-1, is DAGVTQSPTHLIKTRGQQVTLRCSPISGHKSVSWYQQVLGQGPQFIFQYYEKEERGRGNFPDRFSARQFPNYSSELNVNALLLGDSALYLCASSPLGTEAFFGQGTRLTVV.

This clonotype has just a few counts. V and J are TRBV7-8 and TRBJ2-5; D is undetermined. This CDR3 contains 14 residues. Trimming took off 4 bases at V and 5 bases at J, with 14 bases between the two ends. Germline V lookup: CDR1 SGHVS, CDR2 FQNEAQ. The CDR3 here is CASSSRTVLETQYF. CDR3 nucleotide sequence: TGTGCCAGCAGCTCGCGGACGGTTTTGGAGACCCAGTACTTC.

This clonotype has a count of ten or more. The chain has TRBV9 and TRBJ2-2; 8 bases are a match to TRBD2. Germline CDR1 and CDR2: SGDLS and YYNGEE. The CDR3 length is 17 residues. Trimming at V came to 3 bases and at J to 5 bases, leaving 12 bases not matched to a gene. This chain's CDR3 is CASSAGPGGRTTGELFF. CDR3 in DNA: TGTGCCAGCAGCGCCGGACCGGGCGGGAGGACTACCGGGGAGCTGTTTTTT.

This clonotype was seen many times. V is TRBV7-8 and J is TRBJ2-3; TRBD1 aligns across 12 bases. J lost 4 bases, V lost 4 bases, and 15 bases had no gene match. The CDR3 loop spans 19 amino acids. CDR1 is SGHVS and CDR2 is FQNEAQ in the germline V gene. The CDR3 DNA reads TGTGCCAGCAGCTCCCTTTTATTCTGGGACAGGGGGCCGGCAGATACGCAGTATTTT. Its protein is CASSSLLFWDRGPADTQYF.

This clonotype was counted only a few times. The V and J genes are TRBV12-3 or TRBV12-4 and TRBJ2-1, with D possibly matching TRBD2 (5 bases). The CDR3 runs to 16 residues. V shed 0 bases and J shed 4 bases, with 13 bases lying between them. The CDR3 reads CASSLAGNRGYNEQFF. CDR3 coding DNA: TGTGCCAGCAGTTTAGCTGGTAACCGGGGATACAATGAGCAGTTCTTC.

The chain is built from TRBV27 and TRBJ2-2, with TRBD2 as a possible D gene (6 bases). Germline lookup yields CDR1 MNHEY and CDR2 SMNVEV (reference sequence). V was shortened by 6 bases and J by 6 bases, with 14 bases between the two germline ends. The CDR3 runs to 14 residues. CDR3: CASSPGVRSGELFF. Written as DNA, the CDR3 is TGTGCCAGCAGCCCGGGAGTGCGGTCCGGGGAGCTGTTTTTT.

This clonotype occurred many times. CDR3 amino acids: CASSTRTSLGAQYF. In DNA, the CDR3 is TGTGCCAGCAGCACCCGGACTAGTCTGGGTGCGCAGTATTTT. The chain links TRBV7-2 to TRBJ2-3; 7 bases are a match to TRBD2. The CDR3 totals 14 residues. In germline, CDR1 is SGHTA, CDR2 FQGNSA. J lost 10 bases, V lost 5 bases, and 12 bases had no gene match.

The chain employs TRBV5-1 and TRBJ1-2; possible D gene TRBD1, 6 bases. V lost 4 bases and J 3 bases, leaving 13 bases between the germline ends. The CDR3 is 14 residues long. Looked up from germline, CDR1 is SGHRS and CDR2 is YFSETQ. CDR3 bases: TGCGCCAGCAGCCCGGACAGAGGGGACTATGGCTACACCTTC. This sequence encodes CASSPDRGDYGYTF.

The count of this clonotype is one. The chain has TRBV7-2 and TRBJ2-2; 7 bases fit TRBD2. The CDR3 extends over 17 amino acids. V gave up 5 bases and J gave up 5 bases; unmatched junction bases: 14. Germline CDR1 reads SGHTA; CDR2 reads FQGNSA. Here the CDR3 reads CASSPEWLAAETGELFF. The CDR3 DNA sequence: TGTGCCAGCAGCCCAGAATGGCTAGCGGCGGAGACCGGGGAGCTGTTTTTT.

The chain couples TRBV2 to TRBJ2-7; D is perhaps TRBD2 (6 bases). Trimming left V 0 bases short and J 2 bases short, with 8 bases between. Germline V gene data show CDR1 as SNHLY and CDR2 as FYNNEI. This CDR3 contains 14 residues. CDR3 coding DNA: TGTGCCAGCAGTGAAGCGGGAGGTCCCTACGAGCAGTACGTC. Protein product: CASSEAGGPYEQYV.

This clonotype was seen repeatedly, ten times or more. The chain uses TRBV29-1 and TRBJ2-7, with TRBD2 matching 8 bases. The CDR3 consists of 15 residues. CDR1 SQVTM and CDR2 ANQGSEA come from the germline V gene. V trimming: 1 base; J trimming: 2 bases; junction bases outside the gene matches: 7. Written as DNA, the CDR3 is TGCAGCGTTGAAGCGGGGGGGGCGGCACCCTACGAGCAGTACTTC. Translating gives CSVEAGGAAPYEQYF.

This clonotype was detected a few times. The CDR3 nucleotides read TGTGCCAGCAGCCAACCGCTAGAAAGGAGGACAGGCGAGAATTCACCCCTCCACTTT. Translated, it gives CASSQPLERRTGENSPLHF. This chain uses TRBV3-1 with TRBJ1-6, with 7 bases matching TRBD1. The trim removed 2 bases at V and 7 bases at J, leaving 17 bases unmatched. The CDR3 is 19 amino acids. Germline lookup yields CDR1 LGHDT and CDR2 YNNKEL (reference sequence).

V is TRBV20-1 and J is TRBJ1-1, with a possible D match to TRBD1 (5 bases). V was pared by 5 bases and J by 1 base, with 5 bases between. The length of the CDR3 is 11 residues. Germline V lookup: CDR1 DFQATT, CDR2 SNEGSKA (reference sequence). CDR3 nucleotide sequence: TGCAGTGCTGGGACGAACACTGAAGCTTTCTTT. Its translation: CSAGTNTEAFF.